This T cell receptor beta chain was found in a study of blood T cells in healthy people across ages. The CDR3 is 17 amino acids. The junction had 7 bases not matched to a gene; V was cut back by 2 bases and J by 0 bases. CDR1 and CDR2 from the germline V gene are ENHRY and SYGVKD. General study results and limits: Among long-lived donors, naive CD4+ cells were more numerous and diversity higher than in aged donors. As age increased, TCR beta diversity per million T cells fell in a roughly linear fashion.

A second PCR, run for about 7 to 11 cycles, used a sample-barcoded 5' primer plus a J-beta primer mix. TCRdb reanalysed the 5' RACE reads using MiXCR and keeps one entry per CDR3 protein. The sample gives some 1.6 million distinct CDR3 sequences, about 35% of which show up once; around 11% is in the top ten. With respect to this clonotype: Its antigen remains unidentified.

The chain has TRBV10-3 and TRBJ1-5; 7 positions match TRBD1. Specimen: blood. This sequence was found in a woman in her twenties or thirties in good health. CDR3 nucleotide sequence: TGTGCCATCAGTGAGGCGGGGACAGATTATAGCAATCAGCCCCAGCATTTT. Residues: CAISEAGTDYSNQPQHF.